This T cell receptor beta chain was retrieved from a study of T cell clusters in autoimmune cytopenias. TRB amplification used roughly 250 ng of peripheral blood genomic DNA. This CDR3 contains 15 residues. CDR1 and CDR2 (germline): LNHDA, SQIVND (reference sequence). One tube held mixed TRB-A and TRB-B primer pools for touch-down PCR. No DNA is given; TCRdb re-called the multiplex PCR reads and lists each CDR3 protein once. This table lists roughly 15,000 distinct CDR3 sequences. These data were likewise used in another study, on T cell repertoires in aging, cancer and after chemotherapy.

The TCR comes from a human donor in good health. Source material: peripheral blood. The chain links TRBV19 to TRBJ1-5. The chain's CDR3 is CASSMNRRMNQPQHF. The whole variable domain, filled in from reference TRBV19 and TRBJ1-5, reads DGGITQSPKYLFRKEGQNVTLSCEQNLNHDAMYWYRQDPGQGLRLIYYSQIVNDFQKGDIAEGYSVSREKKESFPLTVTSAQKNPTAFYLCASSMNRRMNQPQHFGDGTRLSIL.